This TCR beta chain was profiled in a study of blood T cells in healthy people across ages. The authors ran a second PCR of 7 to 11 cycles using a sample-barcoded 5' primer and a J-beta primer mix. TCRdb reanalysed the 5' RACE reads using MiXCR and keeps one entry per CDR3 protein. Found here are 650,000 or so distinct CDR3 sequences, about 50% of them singletons; the top ten hold roughly 13%. The CDR3 covers 15 residues. V was shortened by 2 bases and J by 3 bases, with 14 bases between the two germline ends. Germline CDR1 and CDR2: MNHEY and SMNVEV (reference sequence). This clonotype has only a few counts. What it recognizes is unknown. Overall study results and limits: Roughly linear declines in TCR beta diversity per million T cells occurred with age. As naive T cell percentage varied, TCR beta diversity correlated strongly with it.

What was sequenced was blood. The chain couples TRBV27 to TRBJ2-7, with D perhaps matching TRBD1 or TRBD2 (5 bases each). This clonotype was obtained from a woman of 80 years or more in good health. The chain's CDR3 is CASSLGVGGVYEQYF. CDR3 in DNA: TGTGCCAGCAGTTTAGGGGTTGGGGGTGTCTACGAGCAGTACTTC.